This T cell receptor (beta chain) was identified in a study of blood T cell repertoires in COVID-19. Turning to the study itself: From the United States, Italy and Spain came samples of acute and convalescent COVID-19.

V was shortened by 4 bases and J by 0 bases, with 10 bases between the two germline ends. The CDR3 consists of 15 residues. Germline V gene data show CDR1 as MNHEY and CDR2 as SVGEGT. Data came from immunoSEQ multiplex PCR; TCRdb stores just in-frame clones and leaves some out. Of about 15,000 clones detected, 80% to 85% appear once; the ten largest clones hold about 9%. This clone was observed a few times. The sequence derives from a human donor in a cohort sampled during active COVID-19. Specimen: peripheral blood. The chain carries TRBV6-2 or TRBV6-3 and TRBJ1-5, with D uncertain. In DNA, the CDR3 is TGTGCCAGCAGTTTAGCGGTTTATAGCAATCAGCCCCAGCATTTT. It codes for CASSLAVYSNQPQHF.